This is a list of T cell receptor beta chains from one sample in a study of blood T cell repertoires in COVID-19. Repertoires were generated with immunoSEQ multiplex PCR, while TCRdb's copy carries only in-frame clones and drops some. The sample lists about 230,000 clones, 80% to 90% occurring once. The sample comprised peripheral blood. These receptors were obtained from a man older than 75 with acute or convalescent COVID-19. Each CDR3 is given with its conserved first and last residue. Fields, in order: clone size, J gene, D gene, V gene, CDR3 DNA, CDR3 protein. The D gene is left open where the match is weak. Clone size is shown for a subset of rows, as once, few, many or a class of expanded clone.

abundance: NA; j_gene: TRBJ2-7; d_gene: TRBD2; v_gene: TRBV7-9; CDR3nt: TGTGCCAGCAGCTTATTTTGGGACTACGCTAGCTCCTACGAGCAGTACTTC; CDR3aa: CASSLFWDYASSYEQYF
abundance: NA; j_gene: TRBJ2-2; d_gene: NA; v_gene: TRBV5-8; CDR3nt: TGTGCCAGCAGCCGGTCAGGACTGAACACCGGGGAGCTGTTTTTT; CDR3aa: CASSRSGLNTGELFF
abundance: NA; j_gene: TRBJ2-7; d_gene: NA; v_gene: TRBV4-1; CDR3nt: TGCGCCAGCAGCCCCACGCAACAGACCTACGAGCAGTACTTC; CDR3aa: CASSPTQQTYEQYF
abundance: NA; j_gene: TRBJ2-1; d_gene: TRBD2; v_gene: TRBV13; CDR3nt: TGTGCCAGCAGCTTAGGACTAGCGGGCTACAATGAGCAGTTCTTC; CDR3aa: CASSLGLAGYNEQFF
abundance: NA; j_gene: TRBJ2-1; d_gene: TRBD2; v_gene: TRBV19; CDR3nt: TGTGCCAGTACCCTGGGTAGCGGGAGGGCCAGGGGCAATGAGCAGTTCTTC; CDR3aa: CASTLGSGRARGNEQFF
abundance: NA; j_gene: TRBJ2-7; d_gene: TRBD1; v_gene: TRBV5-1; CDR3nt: TGCGCCAGCAGCTTGGGACAGGGATTAGGCGAGCAGTACTTC; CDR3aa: CASSLGQGLGEQYF
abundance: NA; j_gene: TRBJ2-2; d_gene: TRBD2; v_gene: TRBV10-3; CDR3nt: TGTGCCATCAGTCAGACGCGGGGGACCGGGGAGCTGTTTTTT; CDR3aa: CAISQTRGTGELFF
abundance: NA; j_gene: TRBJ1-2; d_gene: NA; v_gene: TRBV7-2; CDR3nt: TGTGCCAGCAGCTTAGAGTATACAACACTATTAGGCTACACCTTC; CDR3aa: CASSLEYTTLLGYTF
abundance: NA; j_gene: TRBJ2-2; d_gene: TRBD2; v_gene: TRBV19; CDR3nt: TGTGCCAGTAAGACTAGCGGGGGGGCAGCCGGGGAGCTGTTTTTT; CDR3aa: CASKTSGGAAGELFF
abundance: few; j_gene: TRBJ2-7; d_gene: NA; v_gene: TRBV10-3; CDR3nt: TGTGCCACCACAGATCGGTCCTACGAGCAGTACTTC; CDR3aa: CATTDRSYEQYF
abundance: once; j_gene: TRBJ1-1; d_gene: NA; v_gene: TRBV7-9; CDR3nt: TGTGCCAGCAGCTTAGGGGGGGGTCCCGCGACTGAAGCTTTCTTT; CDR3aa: CASSLGGGPATEAFF
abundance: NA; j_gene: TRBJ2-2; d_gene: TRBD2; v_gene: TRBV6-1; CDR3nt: TGTGCCAGCAGTGATCGGGGGGGTGCCGGGGAGCTGTTTTTT; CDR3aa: CASSDRGGAGELFF
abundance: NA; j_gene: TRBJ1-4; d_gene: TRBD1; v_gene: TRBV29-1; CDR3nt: TGCAGGGGGATACAGGGGGCGGATGAAAAACTGTTTTTT; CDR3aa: CRGIQGADEKLFF
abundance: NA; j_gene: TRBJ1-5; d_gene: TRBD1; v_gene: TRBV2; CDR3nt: TGTGCCAGCGGGAGAGACAGGGGGGTTCAGCCCCAGCATTTT; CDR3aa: CASGRDRGVQPQHF
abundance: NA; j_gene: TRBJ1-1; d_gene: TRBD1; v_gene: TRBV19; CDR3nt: TGTGCCAGTAGTATAACAGGGGGCGGCAACACTGAAGCTTTCTTT; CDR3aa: CASSITGGGNTEAFF
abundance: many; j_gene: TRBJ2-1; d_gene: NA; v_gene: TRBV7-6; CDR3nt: TGTGCCAGCAGCTTAGCTGGTAGTGAGCAGTTCTTC; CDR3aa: CASSLAGSEQFF
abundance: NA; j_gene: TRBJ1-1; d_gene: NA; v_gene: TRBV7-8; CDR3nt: TGTGCCAGCAGCTTAGAACAGAACACTGAAGCTTTCTTT; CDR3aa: CASSLEQNTEAFF
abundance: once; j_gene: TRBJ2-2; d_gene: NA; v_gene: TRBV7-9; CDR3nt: TGTGCCAGCAGCAGCGATCTGGCCGGGGAGCTGTTTTTT; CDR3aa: CASSSDLAGELFF
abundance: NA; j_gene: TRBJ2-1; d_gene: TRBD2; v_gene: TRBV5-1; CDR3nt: TGCGCCAGCAGCGTGACTAGCCTTGTGGATGAGCAGTTCTTC; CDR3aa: CASSVTSLVDEQFF
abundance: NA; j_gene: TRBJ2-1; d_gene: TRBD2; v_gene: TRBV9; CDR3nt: TGTGCCAGCAGCGAGGGGAGCGGGAGGGGGTACAATGAGCAGTTCTTC; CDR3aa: CASSEGSGRGYNEQFF
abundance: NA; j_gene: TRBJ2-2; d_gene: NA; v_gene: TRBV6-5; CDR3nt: TGTGCCCTCGCCGGGACGAACACCGGGGAGCTGTTTTTT; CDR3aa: CALAGTNTGELFF
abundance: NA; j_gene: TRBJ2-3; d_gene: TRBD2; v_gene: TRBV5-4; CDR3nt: TGTGCCAGCAGCTTGGGGACTAGCGTGGGAGGGGATACGCAGTATTTT; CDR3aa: CASSLGTSVGGDTQYF
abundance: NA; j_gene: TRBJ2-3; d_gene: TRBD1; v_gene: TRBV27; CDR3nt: TGTGCCAGCAGTTCTAACAGGGGGCGCGAAGATACGCAGTATTTT; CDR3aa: CASSSNRGREDTQYF
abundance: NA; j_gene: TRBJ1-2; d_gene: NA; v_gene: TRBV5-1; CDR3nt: TGCGCCAGCAGCTACACGGACAGACCCTACTATGGCTACACCTTC; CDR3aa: CASSYTDRPYYGYTF
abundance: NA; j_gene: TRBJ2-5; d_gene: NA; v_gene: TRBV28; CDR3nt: TGTGCCAGCAGCTCCTTGAGGGTCCAAGAGACCCAGTACTTC; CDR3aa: CASSSLRVQETQYF
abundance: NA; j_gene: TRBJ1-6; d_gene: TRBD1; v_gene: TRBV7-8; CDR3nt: TGTGCCAGCAGCTTAGCGCCCGCAACAGGGGTTGGTTCACCCCTCCACTTT; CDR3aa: CASSLAPATGVGSPLHF
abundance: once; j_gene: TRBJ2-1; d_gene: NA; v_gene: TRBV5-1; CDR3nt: TGCGCCAGCAGCTTGGATGTGGGGGGATGGAATGAGCAGTTCTTC; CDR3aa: CASSLDVGGWNEQFF
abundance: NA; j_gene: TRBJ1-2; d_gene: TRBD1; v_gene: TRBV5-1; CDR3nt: TGCGCCAGCAGACAGGACAGGGACCACTATGGCTACACCTTC; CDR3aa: CASRQDRDHYGYTF
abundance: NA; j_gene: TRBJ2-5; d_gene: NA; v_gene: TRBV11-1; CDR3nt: TGTGCCAGCAGCTTAGCACTCAGCAGGGAGACCCAGTACTTC; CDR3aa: CASSLALSRETQYF
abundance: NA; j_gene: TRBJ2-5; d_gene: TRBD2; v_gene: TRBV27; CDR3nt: TGTGCCAGCAGTTTCTTGGCTAGCGGGGCCAGGACGGAGACCCAGTACTTC; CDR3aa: CASSFLASGARTETQYF